These T cell receptor beta chains were read from a single sample in a study of cytomegalovirus exposure and HLA in healthy donors. Clones were read by immunoSEQ multiplex PCR, and TCRdb kept only the in-frame ones, dropping some. The table has tens of thousands of clones, roughly 70% seen once. The sequenced sample consisted of PBMCs. These receptors all stem from a man between 25 and 39 years old in good health and CMV-seronegative. The CDR3 runs from the conserved cysteine through the conserved F or W. The order of the fields is V gene, D gene, CDR3 protein. A D gene is named only where the DNA matches it firmly.

v_call: TRBV19; d_call: NA; cdr3_aa: CASRPSTDTSYEQYF
v_call: TRBV5-4; d_call: NA; cdr3_aa: CASSLGTANTEAFF
v_call: TRBV6-5; d_call: NA; cdr3_aa: CASSYSVAMNYEQYF
v_call: TRBV5-1; d_call: TRBD1; cdr3_aa: CASSWGQVDSPLHF
v_call: TRBV30; d_call: TRBD1; cdr3_aa: CAWSRRGPNPSNSNQPQHF
v_call: TRBV29-1; d_call: TRBD1; cdr3_aa: CSVAGTDYGYTF
v_call: TRBV11-3; d_call: TRBD1; cdr3_aa: CASSRQGSSYNEQFF
v_call: TRBV30; d_call: TRBD1; cdr3_aa: CAWSGTGHGYTF
v_call: TRBV27; d_call: TRBD1; cdr3_aa: CASSLRGRGQDYGYTF
v_call: TRBV5-8; d_call: TRBD1; cdr3_aa: CASRGESGTERTFF
v_call: TRBV29-1; d_call: NA; cdr3_aa: CSVYRTASYEQYF
v_call: TRBV6-5; d_call: TRBD1; cdr3_aa: CASKLDRGRDEQYF
v_call: TRBV28; d_call: TRBD1; cdr3_aa: CASDRDLGGYTF
v_call: TRBV7-9; d_call: NA; cdr3_aa: CASSQGGDETQYF
v_call: TRBV30; d_call: NA; cdr3_aa: CAWSARLGANEKLFF
v_call: TRBV30; d_call: TRBD1; cdr3_aa: CAGFAGTDEQYF
v_call: TRBV11-2; d_call: TRBD1; cdr3_aa: CASSPRQGQSGNTIYF
v_call: TRBV27; d_call: NA; cdr3_aa: CASSLARVGEKLFF
v_call: TRBV27; d_call: NA; cdr3_aa: CASSYRGSDTEAFF
v_call: TRBV5-6; d_call: NA; cdr3_aa: CASSQFGTGETQYF
v_call: TRBV10-3; d_call: NA; cdr3_aa: CAISAQNTEAFF
v_call: TRBV6-6; d_call: NA; cdr3_aa: CASSPDRPYEQYF